What follows are 14 T cell receptor beta chains derived from one specimen sequenced in a study of OX40 agonist ivuxolimab in advanced cancers. Library construction relied on the immunoSEQ multiplex PCR assay. TCRdb took over this immuneACCESS table, retaining in-frame rearrangements with V and J assigned. Such tables are incomplete; in checked studies, under half of the missing clones stem from an unresolved V gene, and the remainder is unexplained. For this sample there are tens of thousands of clones; more than 70% appear just once. Of the sample, 0.25% to 0.3% falls within the top ten clones. The source was CD4+ or CD8+ T cells sorted from blood, collected in a trial of the OX40 agonist ivuxolimab. These receptor sequences come from an adult with an advanced solid tumor such as melanoma, head and neck, liver or kidney cancer.

As DNA, the CDR3 is TGTGCCAGCAGTTACCCCCGTGGGAGGCGGAACGAGCAGTACTTC. Encoded protein: CASSYPRGRRNEQYF. V and J are TRBV6-6 and TRBJ2-5, with D possibly TRBD2 on 6 matching bases. The J call may not be correct, given that the DNA end is closer to TRBJ2-7. The CDR3 loop spans 15 amino acids. CDR1 and CDR2 (germline): MNHNY, SVGAGI (reference sequence).

This rearrangement joins TRBV6-4 to TRBJ1-3, with D possibly being TRBD1 (5 bases). Trimming removed 3 bases at V and 4 bases at J, with 19 bases between. Germline-derived CDR1 and CDR2 are MRHNA and SNTAGT. CDR3 length: 17 amino acids. CDR3 nucleotide sequence: TGTGCCAGCAGTGAGGAGTGGGGCGGGGTAGACGGAAACACCATATATTTT. Translation: CASSEEWGGVDGNTIYF.

The V gene is TRBV7-2, the J gene TRBJ2-7, with 8 bases identical to TRBD2. From germline, CDR1 is SGHTA and CDR2 FQGNSA. The CDR3 contains 14 residues. Trimming took 5 bases from V and 5 from J; bases not matched to a gene: 8. CDR3 sequence: CASSRGLGANEQYF. The CDR3 coding sequence is TGTGCCAGCAGCAGGGGACTAGGCGCGAACGAGCAGTACTTC.

V gene TRBV5-1 combines with J gene TRBJ2-7; D remains ambiguous. Germline lookup yields CDR1 SGHRS and CDR2 YFSETQ. This CDR3 is 12 amino acids long. The V gene lost 4 bases and the J gene lost 5 bases, with 10 bases spanning the gap. As DNA, the CDR3 is TGCGCCAGCAGCCTTATGAGCAACGAGCAGTACTTC. Its translation: CASSLMSNEQYF.

This chain links TRBV19 with TRBJ1-5, with D perhaps TRBD1 (6 bases). CDR3 size: 16 residues. Germline V lookup: CDR1 LNHDA, CDR2 SQIVND (reference sequence). The V and J ends lost 6 bases and 6 bases respectively, with 21 bases between them. The CDR3 DNA follows: TGTGCCAGTAGGGGAGTGGGGACATCGGTGCGTCAGCCCCAGCATTTT. Its translation: CASRGVGTSVRQPQHF.

The chain links TRBV11-2 to TRBJ2-2; D gene ambiguous. Germline-derived CDR1 and CDR2 are SGHAT and FQNNGV. Trimming took 0 bases from V and 4 from J, leaving 0 bases between them. The length of the CDR3 is 12 residues. CDR3 nucleotides: TGTGCCAGCAGCTTAGACACCGGGGAGCTGTTTTTT. This gives the protein CASSLDTGELFF.

This clone has more than one count but fewer than ten. The rearrangement joins TRBV19 to TRBJ1-2; D is possibly TRBD1 (6 bases). This CDR3 spans 17 amino acids. Per the germline V gene, CDR1 is LNHDA and CDR2 is SQIVND (reference sequence). The V gene lost 6 bases and the J gene lost 0 bases, with 20 bases spanning the gap. The CDR3, as DNA: TGTGCCAGTAGCCCCAGATCCCGACAGGACACTAACTATGGCTACACCTTC. As protein: CASSPRSRQDTNYGYTF.

The chain links TRBV28 to TRBJ2-6; the match to TRBD2 covers 14 bases. V trimming: 2 bases; J trimming: 4 bases; junction bases outside the gene matches: 4. This CDR3 contains 18 residues. In germline, CDR1 is MDHEN, CDR2 SYDVKM. CDR3 region: CASSLRTSGRRGANVLTF. CDR3 in DNA: TGTGCCAGCAGTTTACGGACTAGCGGGAGGAGGGGGGCCAACGTCCTGACTTTC.

This clone was detected only once. V and J are TRBV7-9 and TRBJ2-5; D is possibly TRBD1 or TRBD2 (5 bases each). Trimming left V 3 bases short and J 11 bases short, with 13 bases between. Germline lookup yields CDR1 SEHNR and CDR2 FQNEAQ (reference sequence). This CDR3 has 12 residues. DNA of the CDR3: TGTGCCAGCAGCTTCCACCTGGGGGAGCAGTACTTC. Amino acids: CASSFHLGEQYF.

This clone was observed a single time. The V gene is TRBV12-5, the J gene TRBJ1-1, with D possibly matching TRBD1 (6 bases). The CDR3 length is 14 residues. The V gene's germline CDR1 is LGHNT and CDR2 FRNRAP. Trimming cost V 7 bases and J 2 bases, with 14 bases left between them. The CDR3 here is CASAHGGYNTEAFF. Written as DNA, the CDR3 is TGTGCTAGTGCTCATGGGGGCTATAACACTGAAGCTTTCTTT.

V usage is TRBV5-8 and J usage is TRBJ2-2; 10 bases fit TRBD2. The CDR3 consists of 15 residues. CDR1 and CDR2 from the germline V gene are SGHTS and YDEGEE. The ends lost 6 bases at V and 3 bases at J; junction bases unmatched: 5. This CDR3 reads CASNLAGADTGELFF. The CDR3 DNA follows: TGTGCCAGCAATCTAGCGGGAGCTGACACCGGGGAGCTGTTTTTT.

CDR3 residues: CASSLSLTNYGYTF. Here the CDR3 DNA reads TGTGCCAGCAGTCTCAGTTTAACTAACTATGGCTACACCTTC. The chain carries TRBV27 and TRBJ1-2; D uncertain. Trimming shortened V by 5 bases and J by 0 bases, and 10 bases separated the two germline ends. The CDR3 is made up of 14 amino acids. CDR1 MNHEY and CDR2 SMNVEV come from the germline V gene (reference sequence).

This clone was seen only once. The CDR3 nucleotides are TGCGCCAGCAGCCTTATGGGACTCCAGTATAACACCGGGGAGCTGTTTTTT. Its translation is CASSLMGLQYNTGELFF. J is TRBJ2-2 and V is TRBV5-1; possible D gene TRBD2, 6 bases. In germline, CDR1 is SGHRS, CDR2 YFSETQ. The V gene lost 4 bases and the J gene lost 2 bases, with 18 bases spanning the gap. CDR3 size: 17 residues.

This chain connects TRBV5-4 to TRBJ2-5, with 10 bases lining up with TRBD2. This CDR3 contains 15 residues. Trimming removed 7 bases from V and 4 bases from J; junction bases left unmatched: 10. In germline, CDR1 is SGHNT, CDR2 YYREEE (reference sequence). The CDR3 is CASSSSSGSGETQYF. DNA for the CDR3: TGTGCCAGCTCCTCGTCTAGCGGGAGTGGAGAGACCCAGTACTTC.